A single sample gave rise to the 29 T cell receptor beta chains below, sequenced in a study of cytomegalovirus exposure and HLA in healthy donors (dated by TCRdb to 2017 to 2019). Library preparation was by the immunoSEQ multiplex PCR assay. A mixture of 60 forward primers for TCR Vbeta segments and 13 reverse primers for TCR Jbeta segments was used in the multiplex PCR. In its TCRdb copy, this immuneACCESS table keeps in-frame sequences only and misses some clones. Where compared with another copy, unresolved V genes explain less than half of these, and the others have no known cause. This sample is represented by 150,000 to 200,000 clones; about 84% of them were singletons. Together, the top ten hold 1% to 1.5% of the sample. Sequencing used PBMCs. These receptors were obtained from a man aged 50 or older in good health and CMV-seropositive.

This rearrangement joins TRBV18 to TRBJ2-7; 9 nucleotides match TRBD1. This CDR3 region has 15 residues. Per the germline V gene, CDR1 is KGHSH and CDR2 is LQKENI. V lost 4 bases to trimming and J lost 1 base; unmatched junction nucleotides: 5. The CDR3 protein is CASSRGGTGSYEQYF. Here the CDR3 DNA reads TGTGCCAGCTCACGAGGAGGGACAGGGTCCTACGAGCAGTACTTC. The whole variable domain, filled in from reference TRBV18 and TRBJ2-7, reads NAGVMQNPRHLVRRRGQEARLRCSPMKGHSHVYWYRQLPEEGLKFMVYLQKENIIDESGMPKERFSAEFPKEGPSILRIQQVVRGDSAAYFCASSRGGTGSYEQYFGPGTRLTVT.

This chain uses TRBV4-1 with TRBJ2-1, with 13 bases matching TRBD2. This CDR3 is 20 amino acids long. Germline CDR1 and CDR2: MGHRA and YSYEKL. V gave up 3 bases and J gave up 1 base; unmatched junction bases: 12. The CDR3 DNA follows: TGCGCCAGCAGCCAGGGTTCGGGACTAGCGGGACCTGGTTCCTACAATGAGCAGTTCTTC. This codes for CASSQGSGLAGPGSYNEQFF.

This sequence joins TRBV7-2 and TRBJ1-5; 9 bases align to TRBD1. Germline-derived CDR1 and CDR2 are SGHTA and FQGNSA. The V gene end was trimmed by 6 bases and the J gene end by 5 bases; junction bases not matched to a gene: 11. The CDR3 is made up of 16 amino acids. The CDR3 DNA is TGTGCCAGCAGTTCCGGGACAGGGCGATTTCATCAGCCCCAGCATTTT. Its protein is CASSSGTGRFHQPQHF.

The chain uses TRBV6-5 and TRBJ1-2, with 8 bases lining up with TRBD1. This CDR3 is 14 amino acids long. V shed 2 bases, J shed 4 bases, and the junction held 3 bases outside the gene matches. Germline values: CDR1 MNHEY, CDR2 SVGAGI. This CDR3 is CASSYRTGLYGYTF. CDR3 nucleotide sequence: TGTGCCAGCAGTTACCGGACAGGGCTCTATGGCTACACCTTC.

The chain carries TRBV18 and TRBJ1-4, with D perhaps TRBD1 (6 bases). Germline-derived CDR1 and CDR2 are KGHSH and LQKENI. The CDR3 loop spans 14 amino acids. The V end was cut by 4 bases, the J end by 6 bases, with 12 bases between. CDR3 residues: CASSQQGGDEKLFF. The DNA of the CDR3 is TGTGCCAGCTCACAACAGGGAGGGGATGAAAAACTGTTTTTT.

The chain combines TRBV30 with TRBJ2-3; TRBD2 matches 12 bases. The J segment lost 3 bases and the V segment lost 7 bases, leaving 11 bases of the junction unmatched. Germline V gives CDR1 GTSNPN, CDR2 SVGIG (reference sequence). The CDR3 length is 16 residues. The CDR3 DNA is TGTGCCTCAACCGGAGCTAGCGGGGGGGGTACAGATACGCAGTATTTT. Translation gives CASTGASGGGTDTQYF.

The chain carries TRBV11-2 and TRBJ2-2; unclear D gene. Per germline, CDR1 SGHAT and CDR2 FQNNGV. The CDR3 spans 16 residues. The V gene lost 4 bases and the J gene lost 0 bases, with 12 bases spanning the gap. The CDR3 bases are TGTGCCAGCAGCTACCTGGCAGGTCCGAACACCGGGGAGCTGTTTTTT. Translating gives CASSYLAGPNTGELFF.

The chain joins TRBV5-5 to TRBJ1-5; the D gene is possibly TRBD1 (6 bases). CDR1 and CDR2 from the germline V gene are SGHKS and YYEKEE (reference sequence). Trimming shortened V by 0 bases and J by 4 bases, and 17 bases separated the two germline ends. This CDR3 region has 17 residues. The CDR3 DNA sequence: TGTGCCAGCAGCTTGGGGAACCCGACAGACAGGAATCAGCCCCAGCATTTT. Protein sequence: CASSLGNPTDRNQPQHF.

The CDR3 spells CATGTSRLETQYF. In DNA form, the CDR3 reads TGCGCCACTGGGACTAGCAGGTTGGAGACCCAGTACTTC. This chain uses TRBV10-2 with TRBJ2-5; 9 bases map to TRBD2. Germline values: CDR1 WSHSY, CDR2 SAAADI. The CDR3 spans 13 residues. The J segment lost 5 bases and the V segment lost 10 bases, leaving 8 bases of the junction unmatched.

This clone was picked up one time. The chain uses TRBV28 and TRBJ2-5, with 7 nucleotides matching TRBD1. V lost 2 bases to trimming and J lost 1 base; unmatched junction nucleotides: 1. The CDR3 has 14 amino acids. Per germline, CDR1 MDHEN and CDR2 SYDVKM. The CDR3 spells CASSLTGAQETQYF. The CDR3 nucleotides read TGTGCCAGCAGTTTAACAGGGGCCCAAGAGACCCAGTACTTC. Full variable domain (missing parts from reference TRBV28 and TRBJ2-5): DVKVTQSSRYLVKRTGEKVFLECVQDMDHENMFWYRQDPGLGLRLIYFSYDVKMKEKGDIPEGYSVSREKKERFSLILESASTNQTSMYLCASSLTGAQETQYFGPGTRLLVL.

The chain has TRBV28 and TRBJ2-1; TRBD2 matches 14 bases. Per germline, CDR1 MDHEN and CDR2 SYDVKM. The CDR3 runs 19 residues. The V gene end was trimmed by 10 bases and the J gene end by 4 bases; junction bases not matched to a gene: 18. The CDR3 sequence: CATVPSLGTSGGPYNEQFF. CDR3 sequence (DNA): TGTGCCACCGTACCCTCCCTCGGGACTAGCGGGGGACCTTACAATGAGCAGTTCTTC.

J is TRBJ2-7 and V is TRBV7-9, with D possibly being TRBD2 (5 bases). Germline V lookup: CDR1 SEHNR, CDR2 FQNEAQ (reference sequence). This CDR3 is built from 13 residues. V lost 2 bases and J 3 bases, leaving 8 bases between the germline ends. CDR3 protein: CASSLTSNYEQYF. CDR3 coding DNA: TGTGCCAGCAGCTTAACTAGTAACTACGAGCAGTACTTC.

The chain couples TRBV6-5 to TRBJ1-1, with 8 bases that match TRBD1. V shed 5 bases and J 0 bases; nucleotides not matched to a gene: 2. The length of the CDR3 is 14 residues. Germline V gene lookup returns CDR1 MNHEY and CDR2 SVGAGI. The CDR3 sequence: CASSEDRVNTEAFF. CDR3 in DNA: TGTGCCAGCAGTGAGGACAGGGTGAACACTGAAGCTTTCTTT.

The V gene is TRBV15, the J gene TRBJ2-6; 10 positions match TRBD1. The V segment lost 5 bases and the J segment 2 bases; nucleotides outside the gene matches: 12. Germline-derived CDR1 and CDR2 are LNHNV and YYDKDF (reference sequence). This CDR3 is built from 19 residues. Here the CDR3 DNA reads TGTGCCACCAGCGAACCCCGGGACAGGGGTCTCGCTGGGGCCAACGTCCTGACTTTC. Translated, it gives CATSEPRDRGLAGANVLTF.

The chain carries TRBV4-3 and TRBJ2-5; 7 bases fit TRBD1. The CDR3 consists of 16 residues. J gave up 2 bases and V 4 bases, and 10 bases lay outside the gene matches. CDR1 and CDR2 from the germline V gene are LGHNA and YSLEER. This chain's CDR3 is CASSPGRGPRQETQYF. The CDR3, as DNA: TGCGCCAGCAGCCCGGGAAGGGGGCCGAGACAAGAGACCCAGTACTTC.

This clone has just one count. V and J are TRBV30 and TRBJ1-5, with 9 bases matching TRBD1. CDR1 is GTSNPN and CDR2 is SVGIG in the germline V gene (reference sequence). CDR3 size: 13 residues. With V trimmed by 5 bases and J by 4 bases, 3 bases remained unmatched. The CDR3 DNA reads TGTGCCTGGGCGACAGGGGGGAATCAGCCCCAGCATTTT. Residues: CAWATGGNQPQHF.

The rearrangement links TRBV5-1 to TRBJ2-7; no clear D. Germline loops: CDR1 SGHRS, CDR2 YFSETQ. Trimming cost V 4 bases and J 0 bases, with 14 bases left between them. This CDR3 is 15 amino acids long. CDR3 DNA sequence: TGCGCCAGCAGCCTAATCCCATTAAGCTCCTACGAGCAGTACTTC. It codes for CASSLIPLSSYEQYF. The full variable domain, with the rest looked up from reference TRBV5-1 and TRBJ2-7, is KAGVTQTPRYLIKTRGQQVTLSCSPISGHRSVSWYQQTPGQGLQFLFEYFSETQRNKGNFPGRFSGRQFSNSRSEMNVSTLELGDSALYLCASSLIPLSSYEQYFGPGTRLTVT.

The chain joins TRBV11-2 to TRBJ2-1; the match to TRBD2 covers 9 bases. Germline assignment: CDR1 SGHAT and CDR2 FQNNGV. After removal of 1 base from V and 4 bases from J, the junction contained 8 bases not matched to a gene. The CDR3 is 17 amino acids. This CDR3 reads CASSLVGLALLYNEQFF. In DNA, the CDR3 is TGTGCCAGCAGCTTAGTGGGACTAGCATTACTATACAATGAGCAGTTCTTC. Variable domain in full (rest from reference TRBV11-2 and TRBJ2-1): EAGVAQSPRYKIIEKRQSVAFWCNPISGHATLYWYQQILGQGPKLLIQFQNNGVVDDSQLPKDRFSAERLKGVDSTLKIQPAKLEDSAVYLCASSLVGLALLYNEQFFGPGTRLTVL.

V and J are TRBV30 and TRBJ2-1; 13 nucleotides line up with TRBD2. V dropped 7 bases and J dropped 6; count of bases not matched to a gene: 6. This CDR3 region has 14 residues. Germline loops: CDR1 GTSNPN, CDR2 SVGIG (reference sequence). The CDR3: CASSRLAGGNEQFF. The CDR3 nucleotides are TGTGCCTCCTCTAGACTAGCGGGGGGCAATGAGCAGTTCTTC.

CDR3 sequence (DNA): TGTGCCAGCAGCAAAGAGGTGGAGGGGGCGATTGGCTACACCTTC. It translates to CASSKEVEGAIGYTF. The rearrangement uses TRBV21-1 and TRBJ1-2; the table's D gene call, TRBD1, was not cross checked with the DNA. TRBV21-1 is a listed pseudogene. This CDR3 is 15 amino acids long.

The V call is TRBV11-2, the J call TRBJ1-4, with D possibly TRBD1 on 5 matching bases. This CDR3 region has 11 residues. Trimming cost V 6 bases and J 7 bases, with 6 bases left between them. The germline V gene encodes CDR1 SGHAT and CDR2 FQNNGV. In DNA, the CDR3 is TGTGCCAGCAGAAGGGGTGAAAAACTGTTTTTT. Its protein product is CASRRGEKLFF. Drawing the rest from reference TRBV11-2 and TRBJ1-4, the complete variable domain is EAGVAQSPRYKIIEKRQSVAFWCNPISGHATLYWYQQILGQGPKLLIQFQNNGVVDDSQLPKDRFSAERLKGVDSTLKIQPAKLEDSAVYLCASRRGEKLFFGSGTQLSVL.

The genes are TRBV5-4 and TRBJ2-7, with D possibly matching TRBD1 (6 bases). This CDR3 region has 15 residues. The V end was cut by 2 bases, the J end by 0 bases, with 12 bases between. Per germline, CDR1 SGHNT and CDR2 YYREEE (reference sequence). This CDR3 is CASSLDRQSSYEQYF. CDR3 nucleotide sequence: TGTGCCAGCAGCTTAGACAGGCAAAGCTCCTACGAGCAGTACTTC.

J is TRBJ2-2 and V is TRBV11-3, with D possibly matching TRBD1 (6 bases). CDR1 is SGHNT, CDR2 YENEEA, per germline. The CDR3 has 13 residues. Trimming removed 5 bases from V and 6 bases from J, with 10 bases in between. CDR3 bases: TGTGCCAGCAGCCGAGGGGGTGCCGGGGAGCTGTTTTTT. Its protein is CASSRGGAGELFF.

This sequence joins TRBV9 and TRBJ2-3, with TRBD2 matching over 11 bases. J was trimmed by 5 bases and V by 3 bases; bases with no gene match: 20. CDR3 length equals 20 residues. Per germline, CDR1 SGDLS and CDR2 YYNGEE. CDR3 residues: CASSAGRRLAGIVAGDTQYF. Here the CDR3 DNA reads TGTGCCAGCAGCGCGGGACGGCGACTAGCGGGAATCGTGGCGGGAGATACGCAGTATTTT.

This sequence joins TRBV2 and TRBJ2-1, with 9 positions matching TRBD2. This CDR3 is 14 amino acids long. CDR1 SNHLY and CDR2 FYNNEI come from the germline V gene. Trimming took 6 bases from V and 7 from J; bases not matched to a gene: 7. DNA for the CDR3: TGTGCCAGCAGGAGGGGTCTAGCGGGAAATGAGCAGTTCTTC. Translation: CASRRGLAGNEQFF.

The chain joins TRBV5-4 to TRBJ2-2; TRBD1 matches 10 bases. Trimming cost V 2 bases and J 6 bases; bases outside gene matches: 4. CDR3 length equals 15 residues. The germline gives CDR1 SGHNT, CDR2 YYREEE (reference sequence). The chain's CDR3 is CASSFFGQGAGELFF. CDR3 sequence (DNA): TGTGCCAGCAGCTTCTTCGGACAGGGGGCCGGGGAGCTGTTTTTT. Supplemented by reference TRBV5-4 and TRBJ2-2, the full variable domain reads ETGVTQSPTHLIKTRGQQVTLRCSSQSGHNTVSWYQQALGQGPQFIFQYYREEENGRGNFPPRFSGLQFPNYSSELNVNALELDDSALYLCASSFFGQGAGELFFGEGSRLTVL.

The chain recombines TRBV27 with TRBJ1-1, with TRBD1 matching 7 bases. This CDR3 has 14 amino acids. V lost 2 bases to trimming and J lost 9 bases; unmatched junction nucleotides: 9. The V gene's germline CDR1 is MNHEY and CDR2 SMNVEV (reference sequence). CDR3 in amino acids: CASSLLPGQRQAFF. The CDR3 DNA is TGTGCCAGCAGTTTACTACCGGGACAGAGACAAGCTTTCTTT.

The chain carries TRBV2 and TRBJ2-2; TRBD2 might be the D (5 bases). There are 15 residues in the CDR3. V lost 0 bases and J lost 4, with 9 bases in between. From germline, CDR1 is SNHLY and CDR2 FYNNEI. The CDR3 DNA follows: TGTGCCAGCAGTGAAGCAAGGGCGGGCACCGGGGAGCTGTTTTTT. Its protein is CASSEARAGTGELFF. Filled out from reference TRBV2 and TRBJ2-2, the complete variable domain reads EPEVTQTPSHQVTQMGQEVILRCVPISNHLYFYWYRQILGQKVEFLVSFYNNEISEKSEIFDDQFSVERPDGSNFTLKIRSTKLEDSAMYFCASSEARAGTGELFFGEGSRLTVL.

CDR3 protein: CASRSSGSHNEQFF. The CDR3 DNA follows: TGTGCCAGCAGGTCTAGCGGGAGCCACAATGAGCAGTTCTTC. The chain recombines TRBV2 with TRBJ2-1; 10 bases align to TRBD2. The CDR3 covers 14 residues. Germline CDR1 and CDR2: SNHLY and FYNNEI. The ends lost 6 bases at V and 5 bases at J; junction bases unmatched: 4.